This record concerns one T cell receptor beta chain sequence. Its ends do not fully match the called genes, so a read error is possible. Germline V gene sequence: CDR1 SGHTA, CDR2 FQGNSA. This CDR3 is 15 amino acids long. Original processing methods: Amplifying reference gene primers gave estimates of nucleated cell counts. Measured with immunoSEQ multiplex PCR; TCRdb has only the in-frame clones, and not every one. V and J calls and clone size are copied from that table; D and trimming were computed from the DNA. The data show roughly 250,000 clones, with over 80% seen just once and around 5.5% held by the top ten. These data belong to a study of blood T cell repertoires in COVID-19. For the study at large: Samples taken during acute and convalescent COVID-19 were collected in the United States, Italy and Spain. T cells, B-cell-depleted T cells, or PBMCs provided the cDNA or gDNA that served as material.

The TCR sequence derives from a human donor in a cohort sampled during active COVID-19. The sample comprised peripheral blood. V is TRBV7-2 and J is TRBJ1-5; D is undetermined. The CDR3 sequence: CASSFWTASYQPQHF. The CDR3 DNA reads TGTGCCAGCAGCTTTTGGACGGCTAGCTATCAGCCCCAGCATTTT.